These 21 T cell receptor beta chains were sequenced from one sample in a study of human CD8 memory T cell subsets. UMI-labeled 5' RACE was used, and it produced the TCR beta libraries. TCRdb re-called the 5' RACE reads and gives one entry per CDR3 protein, without DNA. The listing contains approximately 5,400 distinct CDR3 sequences. The sequenced sample consisted of CD8+ effector memory T cells (TEM) sorted from PBMCs. The subset denotes: effector memory CD8 T cells, CCR7- CD45RO+ CD95+. These receptors were taken from a human donor in good health.

Its frequency marks this clonotype as medium-sized. This chain joins TRBV12-2 and TRBJ2-1; TCRdb lists TRBD1, though no DNA is available to test this call. TRBV12-2 is a documented pseudogene. There are 15 residues in the CDR3. CDR3 sequence reads: CASPQDLAHGNEQFF.

The chain joins TRBV5-6 to TRBJ1-2; with no DNA, the TCRdb D assignment of TRBD1 cannot be verified. Germline CDR1 SGHDT, CDR2 YYEEEE. This CDR3 is 15 amino acids long. CDR3 residues: CASSLGTVDNYGYTF.

The chain combines TRBV28 with TRBJ1-4; TCRdb calls TRBD1, which cannot be checked without DNA. CDR1 and CDR2 (germline): MDHEN, SYDVKM. The CDR3 contains 15 residues. Here the CDR3 reads CASSLTGSTNEKLFF.

V gene TRBV9 combines with J gene TRBJ2-7; TCRdb proposes TRBD2, but this gene call is untestable without DNA. The CDR3 sequence is 12 residues long. CDR1 is SGDLS, CDR2 YYNGEE, per germline. This CDR3 reads CASSSSSTNQYF.

The gene calls are TRBV4-1 and TRBJ2-7. This CDR3 region has 14 residues. Germline V CDR1 and CDR2: MGHRA, YSYEKL. CDR3 residues: CASSQGTGRYEQYF.

This chain links TRBV30 with TRBJ2-2. The germline V gene encodes CDR1 GTSNPN and CDR2 SVGIG (reference sequence). The length of the CDR3 is 11 residues. The CDR3 protein is CAWEQTGELFF.

The rearrangement uses TRBV7-6 and TRBJ2-5; TCRdb's assignment of TRBD2 cannot be checked, as there is no DNA. The CDR3 has 14 residues. In germline, CDR1 is SGHVS, CDR2 FNYEAQ. CDR3 amino acids: CASSLGLAQETQYF.

This clonotype is classed as medium-sized (0.01 to 0.1%) by frequency. The rearrangement uses TRBV4-1 and TRBJ2-3; with no DNA, the TCRdb D assignment of TRBD2 cannot be verified. The CDR3 length is 19 residues. Germline V gene lookup returns CDR1 MGHRA and CDR2 YSYEKL. The CDR3 region is CASSQPGLAEATSTDTQYF.

The CDR3 sequence is CASSLFSGEFSHHEQFF. J is TRBJ2-1 and V is TRBV27; lacking DNA, the TRBD2 call made by TCRdb goes unchecked. Per germline, CDR1 MNHEY and CDR2 SMNVEV (reference sequence). The length of the CDR3 is 17 residues.

This clonotype is labeled large based on frequency. This chain uses TRBV28 with TRBJ2-5; TCRdb's assignment of TRBD1 cannot be checked, as there is no DNA. The germline V gene encodes CDR1 MDHEN and CDR2 SYDVKM. CDR3 length: 12 residues. The CDR3 spells CAGADPRGPQYF. Full variable domain (outside the CDR3, taken from reference TRBV28 and TRBJ2-5): DVKVTQSSRYLVKRTGEKVFLECVQDMDHENMFWYRQDPGLGLRLIYFSYDVKMKEKGDIPEGYSVSREKKERFSLILESASTNQTSMYLCAGADPRGPQYFGPGTRLLVL.

This clonotype counts as medium-sized by frequency. The chain has TRBV29-1 and TRBJ1-4; as DNA is missing, the TRBD1 call by TCRdb cannot be tested. The CDR3 is 14 amino acids. Germline-derived CDR1 and CDR2 are SQVTM and ANQGSEA. CDR3 sequence: CSVEGGPEGEKLFF.

This chain's CDR3 is CASTHGGGQGDEQFF. V gene TRBV9 combines with J gene TRBJ2-1; TCRdb indicates TRBD1, and absent DNA this call remains unverified. There are 15 residues in the CDR3. Germline-derived CDR1 and CDR2 are SGDLS and YYNGEE.

The gene calls are TRBV27 and TRBJ2-4; TCRdb selects TRBD1, and the lack of DNA leaves this call unchecked. From germline, CDR1 is MNHEY and CDR2 SMNVEV (reference sequence). This CDR3 contains 14 residues. The CDR3 spells CASSLRDNMYIQYF.

This clonotype is deemed medium-sized by its frequency. The chain links TRBV20-1 to TRBJ2-7; the D gene TCRdb calls, TRBD2, cannot be checked with no DNA. The CDR3 runs to 15 residues. CDR1 and CDR2 (germline): DFQATT, SNEGSKA (reference sequence). CDR3: CSARDLLAGGYEQYF.

This chain joins TRBV20-1 and TRBJ1-6; TCRdb's D call of TRBD1 is untestable without DNA. This CDR3 comprises 14 residues. Germline CDR1 and CDR2: DFQATT and SNEGSKA (reference sequence). CDR3 in amino acids: CSASPGQGSSPLHF.

This clonotype is medium-sized by frequency. The chain joins TRBV5-1 to TRBJ2-2. Germline CDR1 is SGHRS and CDR2 is YFSETQ. This CDR3 has 14 residues. The CDR3 here is CASSKHRNTGELFF. The variable domain in full, completed from reference TRBV5-1 and TRBJ2-2, reads KAGVTQTPRYLIKTRGQQVTLSCSPISGHRSVSWYQQTPGQGLQFLFEYFSETQRNKGNFPGRFSGRQFSNSRSEMNVSTLELGDSALYLCASSKHRNTGELFFGEGSRLTVL.

The gene calls are TRBV20-1 and TRBJ2-1; checking the TCRdb D call of TRBD2 is not possible without DNA. The CDR3 runs 13 residues. CDR1 and CDR2 from the germline V gene are DFQATT and SNEGSKA (reference sequence). The chain's CDR3 is CSAPSGSDNEQFF.

V usage is TRBV11-2 and J usage is TRBJ2-5; no DNA is available, so the TRBD1 call from TCRdb remains unchecked. This CDR3 is built from 15 residues. Germline CDR1 is SGHAT and CDR2 is FQNNGV. This CDR3 is CASSSGGLLKETQYF.

In terms of frequency, this clonotype is large. The chain links TRBV20-1 to TRBJ1-1; TCRdb proposes TRBD1, but this gene call is untestable without DNA. Germline CDR1 DFQATT, CDR2 SNEGSKA (reference sequence). This CDR3 spans 15 amino acids. CDR3 amino acids: CSARGPTTEDTEAFF.

The chain is built from TRBV6-4 and TRBJ2-3; no DNA is available, so the TRBD2 call from TCRdb remains unchecked. The CDR3 length is 14 residues. Germline CDR1 reads MRHNA; CDR2 reads SNTAGT. CDR3 sequence reads: CASSGGGATDTQYF.

By frequency, this clonotype registers medium-sized. The CDR3 protein is CASSGTSGRRFF. V gene TRBV9 combines with J gene TRBJ2-1; without DNA, the TCRdb call of TRBD2 cannot be checked. Germline V gene lookup returns CDR1 SGDLS and CDR2 YYNGEE. This CDR3 contains 12 residues.